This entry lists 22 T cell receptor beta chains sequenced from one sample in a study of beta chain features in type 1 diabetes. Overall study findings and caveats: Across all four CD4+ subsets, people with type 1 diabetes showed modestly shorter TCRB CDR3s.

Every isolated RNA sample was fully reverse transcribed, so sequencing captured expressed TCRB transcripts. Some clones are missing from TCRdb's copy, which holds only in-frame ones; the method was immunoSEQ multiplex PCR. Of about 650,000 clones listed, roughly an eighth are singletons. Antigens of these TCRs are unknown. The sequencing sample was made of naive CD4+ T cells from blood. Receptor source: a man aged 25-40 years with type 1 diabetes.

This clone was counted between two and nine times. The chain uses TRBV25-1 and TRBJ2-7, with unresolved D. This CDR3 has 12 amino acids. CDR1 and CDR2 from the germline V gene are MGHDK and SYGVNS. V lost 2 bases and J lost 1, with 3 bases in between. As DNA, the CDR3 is TGTGCCAGCAGTGAAAATTCCTACGAGCAGTACTTC. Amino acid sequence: CASSENSYEQYF.

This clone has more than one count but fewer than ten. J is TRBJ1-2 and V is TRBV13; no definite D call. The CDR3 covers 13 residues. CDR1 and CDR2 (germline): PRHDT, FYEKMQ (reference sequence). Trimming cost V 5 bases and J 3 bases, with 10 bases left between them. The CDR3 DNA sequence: TGTGCCAGCAGCCCCGCCACAGACTATGGCTACACCTTC. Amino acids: CASSPATDYGYTF. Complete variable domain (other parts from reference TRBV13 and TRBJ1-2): AAGVIQSPRHLIKEKRETATLKCYPIPRHDTVYWYQQGPGQDPQFLISFYEKMQSDKGSIPDRFSAQQFSDYHSELNMSSLELGDSALYFCASSPATDYGYTFGSGTRLTVV.

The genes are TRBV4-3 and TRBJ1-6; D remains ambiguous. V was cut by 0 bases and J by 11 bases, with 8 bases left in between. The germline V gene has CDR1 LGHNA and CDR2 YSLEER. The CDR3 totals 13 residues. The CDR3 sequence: CASSQDRKAPLHF. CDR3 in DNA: TGCGCCAGCAGCCAAGATAGAAAGGCACCCCTCCACTTT.

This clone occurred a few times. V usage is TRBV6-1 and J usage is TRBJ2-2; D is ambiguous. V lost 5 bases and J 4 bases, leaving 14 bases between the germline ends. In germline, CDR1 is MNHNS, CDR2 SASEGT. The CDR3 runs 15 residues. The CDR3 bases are TGTGCCAGCAGTCTCCCGGGTCAGAGCACCGGGGAGCTGTTTTTT. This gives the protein CASSLPGQSTGELFF.

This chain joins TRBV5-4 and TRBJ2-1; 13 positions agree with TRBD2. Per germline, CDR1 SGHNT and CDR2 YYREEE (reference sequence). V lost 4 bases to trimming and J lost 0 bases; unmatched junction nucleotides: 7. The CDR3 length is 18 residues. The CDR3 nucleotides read TGTGCCAGCAGCCCCGGGACTAGCGGGGTTAGCTCCTACAATGAGCAGTTCTTC. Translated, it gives CASSPGTSGVSSYNEQFF.

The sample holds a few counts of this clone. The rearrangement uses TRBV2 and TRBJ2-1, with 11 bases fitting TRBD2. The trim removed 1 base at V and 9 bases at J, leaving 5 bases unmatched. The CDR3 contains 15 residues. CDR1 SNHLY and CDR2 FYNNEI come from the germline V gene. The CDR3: CASSEVSGGAGEQFF. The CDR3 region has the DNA TGTGCCAGCAGTGAAGTTAGCGGGGGGGCCGGTGAGCAGTTCTTC.

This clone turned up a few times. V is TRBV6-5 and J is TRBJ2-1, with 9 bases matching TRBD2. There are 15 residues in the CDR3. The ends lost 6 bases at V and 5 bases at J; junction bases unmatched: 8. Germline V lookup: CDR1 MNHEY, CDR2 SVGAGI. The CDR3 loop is CASSNGIAGDNEQFF. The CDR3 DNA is TGTGCCAGCAGCAACGGGATAGCGGGGGACAATGAGCAGTTCTTC.

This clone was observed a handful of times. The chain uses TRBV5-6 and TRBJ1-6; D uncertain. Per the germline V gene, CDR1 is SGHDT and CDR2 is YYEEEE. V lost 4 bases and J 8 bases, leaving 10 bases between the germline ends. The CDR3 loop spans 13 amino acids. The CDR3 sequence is CASSGGVYSPLHF. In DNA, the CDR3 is TGTGCCAGCAGCGGCGGGGTTTATTCACCCCTCCACTTT.

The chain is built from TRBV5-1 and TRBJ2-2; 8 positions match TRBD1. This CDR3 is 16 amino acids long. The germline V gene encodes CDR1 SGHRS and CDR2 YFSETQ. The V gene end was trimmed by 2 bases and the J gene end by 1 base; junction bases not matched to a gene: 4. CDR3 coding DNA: TGCGCCAGCAGCTTCGGACAGGGCCGGAACACCGGGGAGCTGTTTTTT. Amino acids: CASSFGQGRNTGELFF.

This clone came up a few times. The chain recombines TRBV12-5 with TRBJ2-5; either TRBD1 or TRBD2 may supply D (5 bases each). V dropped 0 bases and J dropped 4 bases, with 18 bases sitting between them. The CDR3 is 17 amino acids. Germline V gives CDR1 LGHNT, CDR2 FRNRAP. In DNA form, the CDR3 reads TGTGCTAGTGGTTTGGTACGGGGCAGCCGGCTGGGAGAGACCCAGTACTTC. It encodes CASGLVRGSRLGETQYF.

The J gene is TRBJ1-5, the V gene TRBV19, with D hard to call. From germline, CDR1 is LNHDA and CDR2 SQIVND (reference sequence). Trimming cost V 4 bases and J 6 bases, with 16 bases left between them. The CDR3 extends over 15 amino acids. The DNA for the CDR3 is TGTGCCAGTAGTACCTCTCGGACTAGCGGTCAGCCCCAGCATTTT. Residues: CASSTSRTSGQPQHF.

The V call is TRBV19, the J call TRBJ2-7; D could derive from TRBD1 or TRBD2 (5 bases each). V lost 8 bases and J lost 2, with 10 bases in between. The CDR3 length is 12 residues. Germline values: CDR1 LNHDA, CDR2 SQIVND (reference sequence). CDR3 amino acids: CASRDGTYEQYF. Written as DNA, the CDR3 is TGTGCCAGTCGGGACGGTACCTACGAGCAGTACTTC. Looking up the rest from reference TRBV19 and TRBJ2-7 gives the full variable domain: DGGITQSPKYLFRKEGQNVTLSCEQNLNHDAMYWYRQDPGQGLRLIYYSQIVNDFQKGDIAEGYSVSREKKESFPLTVTSAQKNPTAFYLCASRDGTYEQYFGPGTRLTVT.

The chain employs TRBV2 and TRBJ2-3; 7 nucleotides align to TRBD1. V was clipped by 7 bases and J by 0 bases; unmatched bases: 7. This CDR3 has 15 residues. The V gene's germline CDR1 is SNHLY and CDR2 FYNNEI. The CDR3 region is CASTLDRYSTDTQYF. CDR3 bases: TGTGCCAGCACCTTGGACAGGTATAGCACAGATACGCAGTATTTT.

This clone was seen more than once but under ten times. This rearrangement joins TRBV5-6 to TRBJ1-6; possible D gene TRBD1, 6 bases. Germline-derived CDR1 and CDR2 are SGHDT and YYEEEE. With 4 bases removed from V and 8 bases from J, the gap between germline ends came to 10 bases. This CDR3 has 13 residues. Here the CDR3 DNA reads TGTGCCAGCAGCCCCCGGGGGCATTCACCCCTCCACTTT. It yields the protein CASSPRGHSPLHF.

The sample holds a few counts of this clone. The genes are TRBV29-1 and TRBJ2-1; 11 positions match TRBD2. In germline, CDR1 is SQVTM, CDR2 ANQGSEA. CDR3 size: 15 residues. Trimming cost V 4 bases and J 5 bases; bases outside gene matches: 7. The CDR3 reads CSVGGTSGYNNEQFF. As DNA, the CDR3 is TGCAGCGTTGGGGGGACTAGCGGCTATAACAATGAGCAGTTCTTC.

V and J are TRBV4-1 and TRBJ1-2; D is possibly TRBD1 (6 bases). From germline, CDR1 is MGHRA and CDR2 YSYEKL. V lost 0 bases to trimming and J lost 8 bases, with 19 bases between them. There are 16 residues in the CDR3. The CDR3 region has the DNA TGCGCCAGCAGCCAAGAGATAACAGGGAGAACTACGGGCTACACCTTC. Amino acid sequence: CASSQEITGRTTGYTF.

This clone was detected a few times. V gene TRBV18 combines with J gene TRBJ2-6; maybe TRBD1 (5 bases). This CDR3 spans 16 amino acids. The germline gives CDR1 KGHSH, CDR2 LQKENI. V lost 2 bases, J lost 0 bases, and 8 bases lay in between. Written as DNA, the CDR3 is TGTGCCAGCTCACCAGACAGATACTCTGGGGCCAACGTCCTGACTTTC. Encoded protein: CASSPDRYSGANVLTF.

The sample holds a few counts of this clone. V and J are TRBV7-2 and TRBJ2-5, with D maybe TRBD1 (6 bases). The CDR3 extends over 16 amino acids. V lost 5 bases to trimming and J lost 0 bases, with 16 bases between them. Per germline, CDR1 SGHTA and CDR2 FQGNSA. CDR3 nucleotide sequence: TGTGCCAGCAGCACCCAACTAGGGGGAAACCAAGAGACCCAGTACTTC. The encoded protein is CASSTQLGGNQETQYF.

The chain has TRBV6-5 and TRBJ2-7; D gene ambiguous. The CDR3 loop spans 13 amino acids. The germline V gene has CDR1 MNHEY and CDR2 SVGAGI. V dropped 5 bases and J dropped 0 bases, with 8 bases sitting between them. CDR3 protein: CASSEGLSYEQYF. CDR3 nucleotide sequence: TGTGCCAGCAGTGAAGGCCTCTCCTACGAGCAGTACTTC.

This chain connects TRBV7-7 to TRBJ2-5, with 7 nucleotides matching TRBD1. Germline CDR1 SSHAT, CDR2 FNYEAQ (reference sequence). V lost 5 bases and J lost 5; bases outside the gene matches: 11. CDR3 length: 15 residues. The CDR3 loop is CASSPTGTVGETQYF. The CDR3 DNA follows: TGTGCCAGCAGCCCCACCGGGACAGTTGGGGAGACCCAGTACTTC.

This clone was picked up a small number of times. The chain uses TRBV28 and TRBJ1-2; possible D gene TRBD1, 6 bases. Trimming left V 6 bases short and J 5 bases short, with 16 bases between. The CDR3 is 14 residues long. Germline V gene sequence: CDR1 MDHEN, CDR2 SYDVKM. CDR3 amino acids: CASSREDRLYGYTF. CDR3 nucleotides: TGTGCCAGCAGCAGAGAAGACAGGCTGTATGGCTACACCTTC.

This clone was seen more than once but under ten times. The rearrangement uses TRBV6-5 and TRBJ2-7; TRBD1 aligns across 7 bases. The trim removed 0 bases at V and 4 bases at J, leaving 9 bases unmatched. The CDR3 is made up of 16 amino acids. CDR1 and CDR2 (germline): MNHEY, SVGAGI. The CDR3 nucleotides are TGTGCCAGCAGTTACTCGATTTCGATCAGGGGGTACGAGCAGTACTTC. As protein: CASSYSISIRGYEQYF.